Listed here is a single T cell receptor beta chain. This record comes from a study of blood T cell repertoires in COVID-19. Turning to the study itself: COVID-19 samples, acute and convalescent, were from the United States, Italy and Spain. Sample material is recorded as cDNA or gDNA derived from T cells, B-cell-depleted T cells, or PBMCs.

The CDR3 totals 16 residues. Original analysis: Estimation of nucleated cell counts was performed using reference gene primer amplification. Assay: immunoSEQ multiplex PCR; the TCRdb copy retains only in-frame clones and omits some. V and J calls and clone size are those listed in that table; D and trimming were worked out from the DNA. The sample records hundreds of thousands of clones, 88% being singletons. Material: peripheral blood. The rearrangement uses TRBV21-1 and TRBJ2-7; the D segment call TRBD1 is taken from the table without a DNA check. TRBV21-1 is termed a pseudogene. This sequence originates from a woman aged 25 to 39 who had recovered from COVID-19. The CDR3 sequence is CASSKNPRGLTYEQYF. The DNA for the CDR3 is TGTGCCAGCAGCAAAAACCCCAGGGGGTTAACCTACGAGCAGTACTTC.